Included here is one T cell receptor beta chain sequence, with context. Its antigen is as yet unknown. This record belongs to a study of regulatory T cells in long-lasting Graves disease. Whole-study findings and limits: Under persistent disease, TRBV28, TRBJ1-2 and TRBJ2-5 were used preferentially.

Trimming left V 3 bases short and J 10 bases short, with 17 bases between. The CDR3 is made up of 15 amino acids. Germline assignment: CDR1 SGHRS and CDR2 YFSETQ. As for time point: persistent/refractory GD, antithyroid drugs over 5 years with positive TRAb. Preparation of the TCR library used RNA extracted from PBMCs. Assembly of TCR beta libraries relied on iRepertoire HTBI primers together with Arm-PCR of CDR3 regions. A single record per CDR3 protein comes from TCRdb applying MiXCR to the multiplex PCR reads. The sample consists of some 440,000 distinct CDR3 sequences, less than 25% of them appearing once.

The receptor's source is a female donor with Graves disease. The chain couples TRBV5-1 to TRBJ1-6; D is perhaps TRBD1 (5 bases). The sequencing here drew on peripheral blood mononuclear cells (PBMCs), taken when the disease was refractory, from a patient treated with antithyroid drugs. The CDR3 is CASSSGGLRESPLHF. The CDR3 region has the DNA TGCGCCAGCAGCTCGGGGGGATTGCGAGAGTCACCCCTCCACTTT.